Shown below are 27 T cell receptor beta chains from a single sample sequenced in a study of blood T cell repertoires in COVID-19. Sequencing was performed with immunoSEQ multiplex PCR; in TCRdb, only in-frame clones are kept and a portion is missing. The table has 390,000 or so clones, 80% to 90% seen once. The sequenced material came from PBMCs or T cells enriched from blood (not recorded which). These receptor sequences come from a woman between 50 and 59 years old who had recovered from COVID-19.

This clone was recorded a few times. V usage is TRBV10-3 and J usage is TRBJ1-1; TRBD1 aligns across 8 bases. The CDR3 is made up of 14 amino acids. Per germline, CDR1 ENHRY and CDR2 SYGVKD. The junction had 4 bases not matched to a gene; V was cut back by 6 bases and J by 1 base. The CDR3 region is CAISLDRENTEAFF. The CDR3 DNA reads as TGTGCCATCAGCCTGGACAGGGAGAACACTGAAGCTTTCTTT.

The chain couples TRBV30 to TRBJ1-6; D gene ambiguous. Trimming took off 1 base at V and 10 bases at J, with 14 bases between the two ends. Germline V gives CDR1 GTSNPN, CDR2 SVGIG (reference sequence). The CDR3 consists of 14 residues. The CDR3 region is CAWSEIRTDSPLHF. DNA for the CDR3: TGTGCCTGGAGTGAGATAAGGACTGACTCACCCCTCCACTTT.

The chain recombines TRBV28 with TRBJ1-1; D might be TRBD1 (6 bases). The CDR3 sequence is 13 residues long. Germline V gene lookup returns CDR1 MDHEN and CDR2 SYDVKM. The V gene lost 7 bases and the J gene lost 3 bases, with 12 bases spanning the gap. CDR3 DNA sequence: TGTGCCAGCACCCGTGGACAGCACACTGAAGCTTTCTTT. Its translation is CASTRGQHTEAFF.

The CDR3 nucleotides read TGTGCCAGCAGCCGGGACAATACGAACACCGGGGAGCTGTTTTTT. As protein: CASSRDNTNTGELFF. The chain links TRBV2 to TRBJ2-2; perhaps TRBD1 as D (6 bases). CDR1 SNHLY and CDR2 FYNNEI come from the germline V gene. Trimming pared 6 bases from V and 0 bases from J, leaving 11 bases between. The CDR3 extends over 15 amino acids. Full variable domain (remainder filled in from reference TRBV2 and TRBJ2-2): EPEVTQTPSHQVTQMGQEVILRCVPISNHLYFYWYRQILGQKVEFLVSFYNNEISEKSEIFDDQFSVERPDGSNFTLKIRSTKLEDSAMYFCASSRDNTNTGELFFGEGSRLTVL.

V and J are TRBV9 and TRBJ2-2; TRBD1 aligns across 8 bases. J lost 8 bases, V lost 3 bases, and 9 bases had no gene match. Germline-derived CDR1 and CDR2 are SGDLS and YYNGEE. The CDR3 is 15 residues long. As DNA, the CDR3 is TGTGCCAGCAGCGACCGACAGGGGACATCGGGGGAGCTGTTTTTT. It codes for CASSDRQGTSGELFF.

The V and J genes are TRBV19 and TRBJ1-5, with 11 bases matching TRBD1. Trimming at V came to 4 bases and at J to 5 bases, leaving 10 bases not matched to a gene. The CDR3 runs 17 residues. Per the germline V gene, CDR1 is LNHDA and CDR2 is SQIVND (reference sequence). CDR3 sequence reads: CASSNRTGGAVHQPQHF. The CDR3 nucleotides read TGTGCCAGTAGTAATAGGACAGGGGGCGCTGTACATCAGCCCCAGCATTTT.

This clone was detected only once. Other DNA sequences within the sample encode an identical CDR3. The rearrangement uses TRBV7-2 and TRBJ2-2; tentatively, D is TRBD2 (6 bases). Looked up from germline, CDR1 is SGHTA and CDR2 is FQGNSA. V lost 2 bases and J 0 bases, leaving 10 bases between the germline ends. This CDR3 is built from 16 residues. CDR3 nucleotides: TGTGCCAGCAGCTTATACGGGGGAGCGAACACCGGGGAGCTGTTTTTT. Protein sequence: CASSLYGGANTGELFF.

The chain employs TRBV12-3 or TRBV12-4 and TRBJ2-1; D gene unclear. V lost 0 bases and J lost 5, with 5 bases in between. The CDR3 contains 13 residues. Written as DNA, the CDR3 is TGTGCCAGCAGTTTAGCTACAAACAATGAGCAGTTCTTC. Its translation: CASSLATNNEQFF.

A word on this clone: This CDR3 is also generated by other DNA sequences in the sample. The rearrangement uses TRBV28 and TRBJ1-4; D not resolved. The CDR3 sequence is 14 residues long. Trimming removed 6 bases at V and 5 bases at J, with 13 bases between. Germline V gene lookup returns CDR1 MDHEN and CDR2 SYDVKM. CDR3 amino acids: CASSPGGLNEKLFF. The CDR3, as DNA: TGTGCCAGCAGCCCGGGAGGGTTGAATGAAAAACTGTTTTTT.

This clone was observed a single time. The chain uses TRBV12-3 or TRBV12-4 and TRBJ1-2, with D hard to call. Trimming pared 0 bases from V and 10 bases from J, leaving 12 bases between. This CDR3 region has 13 residues. CDR3 bases: TGTGCCAGCAGTTTAGCGGTCCAGGCTGACTACACCTTC. It is translated as CASSLAVQADYTF.

The chain employs TRBV5-4 and TRBJ1-2; TRBD1 matches 7 bases. V was pared by 3 bases and J by 3 bases, with 8 bases of the junction left unmatched. CDR1 is SGHNT, CDR2 YYREEE, per germline (reference sequence). CDR3 size: 15 residues. The CDR3 reads CASSSGQEDYYGYTF. The CDR3 DNA sequence: TGTGCCAGCAGCTCAGGACAGGAGGATTACTATGGCTACACCTTC.

V usage is TRBV18 and J usage is TRBJ1-5, with D possibly matching TRBD1 (5 bases). This CDR3 region has 13 residues. V was clipped by 5 bases and J by 7 bases, with 12 bases between them. CDR1 is KGHSH, CDR2 LQKENI, per germline. CDR3 sequence: CASSSREGQPQHF. CDR3 in DNA: TGTGCCAGCTCATCCAGGGAGGGCCAGCCCCAGCATTTT. The full variable domain, in which reference TRBV18 and TRBJ1-5 provide the parts outside the CDR3, is NAGVMQNPRHLVRRRGQEARLRCSPMKGHSHVYWYRQLPEEGLKFMVYLQKENIIDESGMPKERFSAEFPKEGPSILRIQQVVRGDSAAYFCASSSREGQPQHFGDGTRLSIL.

The chain recombines TRBV4-3 with TRBJ2-2; D gene ambiguous. This CDR3 contains 15 residues. Trimming left V 1 base short and J 1 base short, with 7 bases between. Germline CDR1 reads LGHNA; CDR2 reads YSLEER. This CDR3 is CASSQGPGNTGELFF. The CDR3 nucleotides read TGCGCCAGCAGCCAAGGTCCAGGGAACACCGGGGAGCTGTTTTTT.

V gene TRBV2 combines with J gene TRBJ1-1; no reliable D call. V lost 4 bases and J 7 bases, leaving 10 bases between the germline ends. CDR1 and CDR2 from the germline V gene are SNHLY and FYNNEI. There are 12 residues in the CDR3. CDR3 coding DNA: TGTGCCAGCAGTGCCGATCACGGTGAAGCTTTCTTT. As protein: CASSADHGEAFF.

This chain joins TRBV29-1 and TRBJ1-2; no clear D. This CDR3 region has 13 residues. With 3 bases removed from V and 0 bases from J, the gap between germline ends came to 8 bases. Germline CDR1 and CDR2: SQVTM and ANQGSEA. CDR3 in DNA: TGCAGCGTTGATGGGGAGACTAACTATGGCTACACCTTC. It translates to CSVDGETNYGYTF.

The chain recombines TRBV19 with TRBJ1-2, with a weak D call TRBD1 (6 bases). This CDR3 comprises 15 residues. Germline V CDR1 and CDR2: LNHDA, SQIVND (reference sequence). V lost 5 bases to trimming and J lost 0 bases, with 13 bases between them. This CDR3 reads CASSEDRRANYGYTF. The CDR3 nucleotides are TGTGCCAGTAGTGAAGACAGGAGAGCTAACTATGGCTACACCTTC.

This rearrangement joins TRBV2 to TRBJ1-2; D unclear. The CDR3 runs to 13 residues. The V gene lost 2 bases and the J gene lost 7 bases, with 11 bases spanning the gap. Germline lookup yields CDR1 SNHLY and CDR2 FYNNEI. CDR3 bases: TGTGCCAGCAGTGAAAAGGTTGAGGGTGGCTACACCTTC. This translates into CASSEKVEGGYTF.

This sequence joins TRBV6-5 and TRBJ1-6, with 9 bases fitting TRBD1. The V and J ends lost 10 bases and 10 bases, in that order; junction bases with no gene match: 8. Germline CDR1 is MNHEY and CDR2 is SVGAGI. CDR3 length equals 13 residues. CDR3 sequence reads: CAIWGQGNSPLHF. CDR3 DNA: TGTGCCATTTGGGGACAGGGAAACTCACCCCTCCACTTT.

The V gene is TRBV7-3, the J gene TRBJ1-1, with 8 bases that match TRBD1. Per the germline V gene, CDR1 is SGHTA and CDR2 is FQGTGA. The CDR3 spans 14 residues. Unmatched junction bases numbered 4, after V lost 6 bases and J lost 1 base. CDR3 sequence (DNA): TGTGCCAGCAGGAACGGACAGGGGAACACTGAAGCTTTCTTT. It is translated as CASRNGQGNTEAFF.

The chain employs TRBV5-1 and TRBJ1-2; tentative D call: TRBD1 (5 bases). The CDR3 runs 14 residues. Per the germline V gene, CDR1 is SGHRS and CDR2 is YFSETQ. V was pared by 4 bases and J by 8 bases, with 18 bases between. DNA for the CDR3: TGCGCCAGCAGCATCGGTAGCCTAGGGGAAGGCTACACCTTC. Protein product: CASSIGSLGEGYTF.

The gene calls are TRBV28 and TRBJ1-2; possible D gene TRBD1, 5 bases. The CDR3 totals 13 residues. Trimming took 7 bases from V and 8 from J, leaving 17 bases between them. Germline lookup yields CDR1 MDHEN and CDR2 SYDVKM. The CDR3 bases are TGTGCCAGCAACGACCGTAGGGGTTGGGGCTACACCTTC. It yields the protein CASNDRRGWGYTF.

V usage is TRBV18 and J usage is TRBJ1-1; 7 nucleotides agree with TRBD1. This CDR3 contains 12 residues. The V segment lost 3 bases and the J segment 12 bases; nucleotides outside the gene matches: 7. Germline CDR1 is KGHSH and CDR2 is LQKENI. CDR3 DNA: TGTGCCAGCTCACCGACCAGGGGGGAAACTTTCTTT. Its protein product is CASSPTRGETFF.

The gene calls are TRBV3-1 (or the pseudogene TRBV3-2) and TRBJ2-7; the match to TRBD1 covers 7 bases. Losses at the gene ends were 6 bases for V and 6 bases for J; bases not matched to a gene: 5. Germline V lookup: CDR1 LGHDT, CDR2 YNNKEL (reference sequence). CDR3 length: 12 residues. CDR3 amino acids: CASSDRAREQYF. The DNA for the CDR3 is TGTGCCAGCAGTGACAGGGCTCGCGAGCAGTACTTC.

The chain has TRBV5-4 and TRBJ2-3, with 9 bases matching TRBD1. V gave up 5 bases and J gave up 6 bases; unmatched junction bases: 13. Germline V lookup: CDR1 SGHNT, CDR2 YYREEE (reference sequence). The CDR3 is 16 amino acids. The CDR3 nucleotides are TGTGCCAGCAGTATACCGGGACAGGGATTGATTGATACGCAGTATTTT. Protein: CASSIPGQGLIDTQYF.

The chain is built from TRBV5-6 and TRBJ1-2, with 9 bases identical to TRBD1. The CDR3 covers 13 residues. Germline trimming cut 3 bases from V and 8 bases from J; bases unmatched to any gene: 5. The germline V gene encodes CDR1 SGHDT and CDR2 YYEEEE. The CDR3 coding sequence is TGTGCCAGCAGCTGGACAGGGGTGGGCGGCTACACCTTC. Encoded protein: CASSWTGVGGYTF.

The chain is built from TRBV6-5 and TRBJ2-6; a possible D gene is TRBD1 (5 bases). CDR3 size: 15 residues. Germline CDR1 is MNHEY and CDR2 is SVGAGI. V was cut by 1 base and J by 4 bases, with 8 bases left in between. This chain's CDR3 is CASSYWGSGANVLTF. In nucleotides, the CDR3 is TGTGCCAGCAGTTACTGGGGCTCCGGGGCCAACGTCCTGACTTTC.

The chain is built from TRBV6-1 and TRBJ1-2; possible D gene TRBD1, 6 bases. This CDR3 contains 15 residues. Looked up from germline, CDR1 is MNHNS and CDR2 is SASEGT. Trimming cost V 2 bases and J 5 bases, with 15 bases left between them. The CDR3 reads CASSEYRGGGYGYTF. For the CDR3, the DNA is TGTGCCAGCAGTGAATATAGGGGGGGCGGATATGGCTACACCTTC.